A selection of T cell receptor beta chains follows, all from one sample in a study of blood T cell repertoires in COVID-19. Sequencing used immunoSEQ multiplex PCR; TCRdb keeps in-frame clones, though not all of them. The table records about 480,000 clones, about 85% of them present only once. The specimen sequenced was PBMCs or T cells enriched from blood (not recorded which). All receptors come from a woman aged 18 to 35 with acute COVID-19. Both conserved end residues are part of each CDR3. D genes are given only for firm matches. Clone size appears in some rows only: once, few, many, or a class for an expanded clone.

D gene,V gene,J gene,clone size,CDR3 DNA,CDR3 protein
NA,TRBV19,TRBJ2-7,NA,TGTGCCAGTAGTATGGGACTTAGGTCCTACGAGCAGTACTTC,CASSMGLRSYEQYF
TRBD1,TRBV13,TRBJ2-1,NA,TGTGCCAGCAGCTCTGACAGGGTACGCAATGAGCAGTTCTTC,CASSSDRVRNEQFF
NA,TRBV4-1,TRBJ2-7,once,TGCGCCAGCAGCCAAGATCAAACATCCTACGAGCAGTACTTC,CASSQDQTSYEQYF
NA,TRBV25-1,TRBJ1-5,NA,TGTGCCAGCGGACATAATCAGCCCCAGCATTTT,CASGHNQPQHF
NA,TRBV7-2,TRBJ2-2,NA,TGTGCCAGCAGCCCCCCCGGGACTCCTTCCGGGGAGCTGTTTTTT,CASSPPGTPSGELFF
NA,TRBV3-1/TRBV3-2,TRBJ2-5,NA,TGTGCCAGCAGCCAAGAACACCAGCAAGAGACCCAGTACTTC,CASSQEHQQETQYF
NA,TRBV29-1,TRBJ1-1,NA,TGCAGCGTTGCGCGGGCGTCTCGGGTGTGGAACACTGAAGCTTTCTTT,CSVARASRVWNTEAFF
NA,TRBV18,TRBJ2-3,NA,TGTGCCAGCTCACCACAATCGCGGGAAGATACGCAGTATTTT,CASSPQSREDTQYF
TRBD1,TRBV6-1,TRBJ1-5,NA,TGTGCCAGCAGTGAAGCGGGACAGGGACATCAGCCCCAGCATTTT,CASSEAGQGHQPQHF
NA,TRBV13,TRBJ1-2,NA,TGTGCCAGCAGCTTAATGTCTTCCGATGGCTACACCTTC,CASSLMSSDGYTF
TRBD1,TRBV5-1,TRBJ2-7,NA,TGCGCCAGCAGCTTGCCCATTGCGGACAGGGGTTTAGACGAGCAGTACTTC,CASSLPIADRGLDEQYF
NA,TRBV5-1,TRBJ2-7,NA,TGCGCCAGCAGCTTGGGGTGGACAGCGAAGACCTACGAGCAGTACTTC,CASSLGWTAKTYEQYF
NA,TRBV6-6,TRBJ2-5,once,TGTGCCAGCAGTCCCTCTGTGGGTCAAGGGGAAGGAGAGACCCAGTACTTC,CASSPSVGQGEGETQYF
NA,TRBV5-1,TRBJ1-4,NA,TGCGCCAGCAGCCCCAGGTACCAGAATGAAAAACTGTTTTTT,CASSPRYQNEKLFF
NA,TRBV6-5,TRBJ1-1,NA,TGTGCCAGCAGCCGAGCTCGGAACACTGAAGCTTTCTTT,CASSRARNTEAFF
TRBD1,TRBV29-1,TRBJ1-1,once,TGCAGCGTGAGGACAGGGAGGGACACTGAAGCTTTCTTT,CSVRTGRDTEAFF
TRBD1,TRBV19,TRBJ1-5,NA,TGTGCCAGTAGTTCGATGTTCGACAGGGGGAATCAGCCCCAGCATTTT,CASSSMFDRGNQPQHF
TRBD2,TRBV5-1,TRBJ2-3,NA,TGCGCCAGCAGCTTCGCCCGGACTAGCGGGACAGATACGCAGTATTTT,CASSFARTSGTDTQYF
TRBD2,TRBV10-2,TRBJ2-7,NA,TGCGCCAGCAGTGAGGATCGGGGGGTCTACGAGCAGTACTTC,CASSEDRGVYEQYF
TRBD1,TRBV19,TRBJ1-6,NA,TGTGCCAGTAGTGAACGACAGGGGAATTCACCCCTCCACTTT,CASSERQGNSPLHF
TRBD1,TRBV28,TRBJ1-2,NA,TGTGCCAGCAGTTCCCCGACAGGGAAAGATGGCTACACCTTC,CASSSPTGKDGYTF
TRBD2,TRBV7-8,TRBJ2-7,NA,TGTGCCAGCAGCTTAGCCAGCGGGAGGATCAACGAGCAGTACTTC,CASSLASGRINEQYF
NA,TRBV7-2,TRBJ2-1,NA,TGTGCCAGCAGCTTACGGGAAAATGAGCAGTTCTTC,CASSLRENEQFF
TRBD1,TRBV28,TRBJ1-5,NA,TGTGCCAGCAGTTTACTCCTAGGGGGCGACCAGCCCCAGCATTTT,CASSLLLGGDQPQHF
TRBD1,TRBV5-5,TRBJ1-5,NA,TGTGCCAGCAGCTGGGCAGGGGGCACTGATCAGCCCCAGCATTTT,CASSWAGGTDQPQHF
NA,TRBV4-3,TRBJ1-5,NA,TGCGCCAGCAGCCAAGAACCAGGGGCTCGGCAGCCCCAGCATTTT,CASSQEPGARQPQHF
NA,TRBV19,TRBJ2-1,NA,TGTGCCAGTAGTTTACAGAAACATGAGCAGTTCTTC,CASSLQKHEQFF
TRBD1,TRBV2,TRBJ1-4,NA,TGTGCCAGCAGTGATTCTGGGACAGGGAACCCTTCTGGTGAAAAACTGTTTTTT,CASSDSGTGNPSGEKLFF
NA,TRBV2,TRBJ2-7,NA,TGTGCCAGCAGTCCCAAGCGGGTCTCCTACGAGCAGTACTTC,CASSPKRVSYEQYF
TRBD1,TRBV12-5,TRBJ1-1,few,TGTGCTAGGGGAACAGGGGACCTCTTT,CARGTGDLF
NA,TRBV27,TRBJ1-5,NA,TGTGCCAGCAGTCCGCTCCAGGGGTACGGCAATCAGCCCCAGCATTTT,CASSPLQGYGNQPQHF
NA,TRBV3-1/TRBV3-2,TRBJ2-7,NA,TGTGCCAGCAGCCAAGATGTAGGGGTCGAGCAGTACTTC,CASSQDVGVEQYF
TRBD1,TRBV7-8,TRBJ2-5,NA,TGTGCCAGCAGCCCCCGACAGGGTATGGAGACCCAGTACTTC,CASSPRQGMETQYF
NA,TRBV5-6,TRBJ2-7,NA,TGTGCCAGCAGCTTGGTATCCCGAGATTCCTACGAGCAGTACTTC,CASSLVSRDSYEQYF
TRBD2,TRBV5-1,TRBJ2-7,once,TGCGCCAGTACAGGCGCGGGGGGTATTGAGCAGTACTTC,CASTGAGGIEQYF
TRBD2,TRBV5-1,TRBJ2-3,NA,TGCGCCAGCAGCGGAGGGACTAGCGGGAGTGCAGATACGCAGTATTTT,CASSGGTSGSADTQYF
NA,TRBV5-8,TRBJ2-2,NA,TGTGCCAGCAGCCCACAGCGGACCGGGGAGCTGTTTTTT,CASSPQRTGELFF